The rows below give T cell receptor beta chains drawn from one sample of a study of blood T cell repertoires in COVID-19. The method was immunoSEQ multiplex PCR; TCRdb's version includes in-frame clones alone and lacks a portion of them. The sample records roughly 570,000 clones, roughly nine tenths being singletons. The sample comprised peripheral blood. The receptors shown here come from a woman aged 45-59 years with COVID-19, enrolled during active disease. CDR3s include the opening cysteine and the closing phenylalanine or tryptophan. The order of the fields is J gene, D gene, CDR3 length, V gene, CDR3 protein, CDR3 DNA. A D gene is named only where the DNA matches it firmly.

TRBJ2-7	TRBD1	14	TRBV19	CASSPGQGGYEQYF	TGTGCCAGTAGTCCAGGACAGGGAGGCTACGAGCAGTACTTC
TRBJ1-5	TRBD1	15	TRBV18	CASSPKTGGNQPQHF	TGTGCCAGCTCACCGAAGACAGGGGGCAATCAGCCCCAGCATTTT
TRBJ2-7	-	12	TRBV29-1	CSARDSGYEQYF	TGCAGTGCCAGGGATTCTGGCTACGAGCAGTACTTC
TRBJ1-1	-	13	TRBV18	CASSPAVNTEAFF	TGTGCCAGCTCACCCGCGGTTAACACTGAAGCTTTCTTT
TRBJ2-1	-	14	TRBV6-5	CASRGSGELSEQFF	TGTGCCAGCAGGGGGTCGGGGGAGTTGAGTGAGCAGTTCTTC
TRBJ1-5	TRBD1	15	TRBV11-2	CASSRGTVSNQPQHF	TGTGCCAGCAGTCGAGGGACAGTTAGCAATCAGCCCCAGCATTTT
TRBJ2-1	TRBD2	15	TRBV5-4	CASNAGGLSYNEQFF	TGTGCCAGCAATGCGGGGGGTTTATCCTACAATGAGCAGTTCTTC
TRBJ1-1	TRBD1	15	TRBV4-1	CASSPGQGGDTEAFF	TGCGCCAGCAGCCCCGGACAGGGTGGGGACACTGAAGCTTTCTTT
TRBJ2-5	-	11	TRBV3-1/TRBV3-2	CASSETRTQYF	TGTGCCAGCAGCGAAACTCGGACCCAGTACTTC
TRBJ1-2	-	14	TRBV18	CASSSQGRKSGYTF	TGTGCCAGCTCAAGTCAGGGGAGAAAGTCTGGCTACACCTTC
TRBJ2-7	TRBD1	14	TRBV5-6	CASTSGTALYEQYF	TGTGCCAGCACCTCCGGGACAGCCCTCTACGAGCAGTACTTC
TRBJ2-3	TRBD1	15	TRBV4-1	CASSHRGQSPDTQYF	TGCGCCAGCAGCCATAGGGGGCAGAGCCCAGATACGCAGTATTTT
TRBJ1-3	TRBD1	14	TRBV7-9	CASSLDRGSNTIYF	TGTGCCAGCAGCTTAGACAGGGGGTCTAACACCATATATTTT
TRBJ1-1	-	12	TRBV30	CAWSKQVTEAFF	TGTGCCTGGAGTAAACAGGTGACTGAAGCTTTCTTT
TRBJ1-1	-	16	TRBV7-9	CASSLVGGARNTEAFF	TGTGCCAGCAGCTTAGTTGGGGGGGCGCGGAACACTGAAGCTTTCTTT
TRBJ1-4	TRBD1	14	TRBV6-5	CASSLGQGKEKLFF	TGTGCCAGCAGTCTTGGACAGGGTAAAGAAAAACTGTTTTTT
TRBJ1-1	-	14	TRBV7-9	CASSFSGMNTEAFF	TGTGCCAGCAGCTTTTCCGGGATGAACACTGAAGCTTTCTTT
TRBJ1-1	-	13	TRBV5-1	CASSFAENTEAFF	TGCGCCAGCAGCTTTGCGGAGAACACTGAAGCTTTCTTT
TRBJ2-1	-	9	TRBV29-1	CSVGQEQFF	TGCAGCGTTGGGCAGGAGCAGTTCTTC
TRBJ1-1	TRBD1	15	TRBV5-5	CASSFYDRVSTEAFF	TGTGCCAGCAGCTTTTATGACAGGGTCAGCACTGAAGCTTTCTTT
TRBJ1-1	-	13	TRBV11-2	CASSLTENTEAFF	TGTGCCAGCAGCTTAACAGAGAACACTGAAGCTTTCTTT
TRBJ1-2	-	12	TRBV28	CASSTGEYGYTF	TGTGCCAGCTCGACAGGAGAATATGGCTACACCTTC
TRBJ1-6	TRBD1	16	TRBV19	CASSWNRDRHNSPLHF	TGTGCCAGTAGTTGGAACCGGGACAGGCATAATTCACCCCTCCACTTT
TRBJ2-7	TRBD2	18	TRBV5-6	CASSSPGLAGSGKYEQYF	TGTGCCAGCAGCTCACCCGGACTAGCGGGTTCGGGCAAATACGAGCAGTACTTC
TRBJ2-3	TRBD2	16	TRBV7-9	CASSFWTSANTDTQYF	TGTGCCAGCAGTTTTTGGACTAGCGCAAACACAGATACGCAGTATTTT
TRBJ1-4	-	16	TRBV2	CASSLDSLATNEKLFF	TGTGCCAGCAGTTTAGACAGCCTTGCAACTAATGAAAAACTGTTTTTT
TRBJ1-2	-	13	TRBV7-9	CASSPRGSGGYTF	TGTGCCAGCAGCCCTCGCGGTTCTGGTGGCTACACCTTC
TRBJ1-5	TRBD1	13	TRBV24-1	CATSDSGGQPQHF	TGTGCCACCAGTGATTCAGGGGGTCAGCCCCAGCATTTT
TRBJ2-7	-	15	TRBV27	CASSIDQGHFYEQYF	TGTGCCAGCAGTATCGATCAGGGTCACTTCTACGAGCAGTACTTC
TRBJ2-3	TRBD2	16	TRBV3-1/TRBV3-2	CASSQELAGVTDTQYF	TGTGCCAGCAGCCAAGAGTTAGCGGGGGTCACAGATACGCAGTATTTT
TRBJ2-1	-	15	TRBV4-2	CASSQESGEDDEQFF	TGTGCCAGCAGCCAAGAATCAGGGGAAGACGATGAGCAGTTCTTC
TRBJ1-5	-	15	TRBV5-8	CASSFGQNSNQPQHF	TGTGCCAGCAGCTTTGGGCAGAATAGCAATCAGCCCCAGCATTTT